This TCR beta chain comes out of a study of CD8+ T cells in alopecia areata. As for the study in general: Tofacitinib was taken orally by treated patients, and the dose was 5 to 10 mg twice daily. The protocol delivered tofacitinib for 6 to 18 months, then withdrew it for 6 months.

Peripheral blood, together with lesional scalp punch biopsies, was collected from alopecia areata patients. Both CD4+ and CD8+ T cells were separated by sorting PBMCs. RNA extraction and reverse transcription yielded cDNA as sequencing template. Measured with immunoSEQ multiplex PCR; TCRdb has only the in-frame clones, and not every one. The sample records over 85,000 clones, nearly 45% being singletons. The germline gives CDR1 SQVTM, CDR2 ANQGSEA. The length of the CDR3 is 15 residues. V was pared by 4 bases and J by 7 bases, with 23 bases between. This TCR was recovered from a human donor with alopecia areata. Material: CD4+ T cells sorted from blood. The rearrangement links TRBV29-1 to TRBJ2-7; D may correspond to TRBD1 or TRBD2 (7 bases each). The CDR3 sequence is CSVALRLAPGGEQYF. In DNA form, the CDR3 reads TGCAGCGTTGCCCTCCGACTAGCTCCAGGGGGAGAGCAGTACTTC.